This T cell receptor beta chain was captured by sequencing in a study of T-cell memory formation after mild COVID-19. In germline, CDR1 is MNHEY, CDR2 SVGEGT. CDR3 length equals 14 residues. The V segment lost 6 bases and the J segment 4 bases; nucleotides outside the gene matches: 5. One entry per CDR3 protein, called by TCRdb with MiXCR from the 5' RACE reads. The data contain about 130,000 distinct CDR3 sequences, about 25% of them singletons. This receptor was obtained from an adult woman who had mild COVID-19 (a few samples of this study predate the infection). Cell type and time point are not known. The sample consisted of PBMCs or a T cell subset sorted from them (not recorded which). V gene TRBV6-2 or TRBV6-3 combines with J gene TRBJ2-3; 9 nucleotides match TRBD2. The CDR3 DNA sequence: TGTGCCAGCAGCTTTAGCGGGAGTCCAGATACGCAGTATTTT. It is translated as CASSFSGSPDTQYF.